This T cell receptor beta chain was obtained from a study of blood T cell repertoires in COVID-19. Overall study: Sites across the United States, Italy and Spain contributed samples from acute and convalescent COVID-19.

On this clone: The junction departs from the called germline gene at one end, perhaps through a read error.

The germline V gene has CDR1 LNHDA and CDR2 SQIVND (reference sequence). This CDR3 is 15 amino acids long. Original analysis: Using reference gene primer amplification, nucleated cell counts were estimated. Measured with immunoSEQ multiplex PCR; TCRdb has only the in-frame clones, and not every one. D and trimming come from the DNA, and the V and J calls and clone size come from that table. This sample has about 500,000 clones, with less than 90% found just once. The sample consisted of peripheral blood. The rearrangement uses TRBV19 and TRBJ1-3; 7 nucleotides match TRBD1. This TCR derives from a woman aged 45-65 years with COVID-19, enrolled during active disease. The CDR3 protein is CASRITGETGNTIYF. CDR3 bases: TGTGCCAGTCGTATTACAGGGGAGACCGGAAACACCATATATTTT.